Listed below are T cell receptor beta chains from one sample, sequenced in a study of T cells in Graves' hyperthyroidism and ophthalmopathy. TCRdb analysed the multiplex PCR reads with MiXCR anew, one entry per CDR3 protein. Among roughly 520,000 distinct CDR3 sequences listed, around 22% were seen once. The sequenced sample was blood. The receptors were gathered from a woman aged 25 to 39 with Graves' ophthalmopathy. The CDR3 runs from the conserved cysteine through the conserved F or W. The order of the fields is V gene, D gene, clone size, J gene, CDR3 protein, CDR3 DNA. D genes are given only for firm matches. Clone size, where shown, is once, few, many, or a class for clones that have expanded.

v_call: TRBV11-1
d_call: TRBD1
clone_size: many
j_call: TRBJ1-2
cdr3_aa: CASSQIADRGKLLDGYTF
cdr3_nt: TGTGCCAGCAGCCAAATAGCGGACAGGGGGAAGCTTTTGGATGGCTACACCTTC

v_call: TRBV6-1
d_call: -
clone_size: few
j_call: TRBJ1-1
cdr3_aa: CASILTGTGDGEAFF
cdr3_nt: TGTGCCAGCATCTTAACCGGGACGGGGGACGGTGAAGCTTTCTTT

v_call: TRBV4-1
d_call: -
clone_size: many
j_call: TRBJ2-7
cdr3_aa: CASSQEWRGYEQYF
cdr3_nt: TGCGCCAGCAGCCAAGAATGGCGGGGCTACGAGCAGTACTTC

v_call: TRBV5-1
d_call: -
clone_size: few
j_call: TRBJ2-7
cdr3_aa: CASSLVTDYEQYF
cdr3_nt: TGCGCCAGCAGCTTGGTGACGGACTACGAGCAGTACTTC

v_call: TRBV9
d_call: -
clone_size: many
j_call: TRBJ1-3
cdr3_aa: CASSQTGGISGNTIYF
cdr3_nt: TGTGCCAGCAGCCAGACGGGGGGAATTTCTGGAAACACCATATATTTT

v_call: TRBV6-1
d_call: -
clone_size: -
j_call: TRBJ1-1
cdr3_aa: CASSDWGLAFF
cdr3_nt: TGTGCCAGCAGTGATTGGGGGCTCGCTTTCTTT

v_call: TRBV4-1
d_call: -
clone_size: few
j_call: TRBJ1-6
cdr3_aa: CASSQESLWDGYNSPLHF
cdr3_nt: TGCGCCAGCAGCCAAGAATCGCTTTGGGACGGGTATAATTCACCCCTCCACTTT

v_call: TRBV12-3/TRBV12-4
d_call: -
clone_size: many
j_call: TRBJ2-4
cdr3_aa: CASSLGYGNIQYF
cdr3_nt: TGTGCCAGCAGTTTAGGCTATGGCAACATTCAGTACTTC

v_call: TRBV6-2/TRBV6-3
d_call: TRBD2
clone_size: once
j_call: TRBJ2-5
cdr3_aa: CASRGLAGVSGETQYF
cdr3_nt: TGTGCCAGCAGAGGACTAGCGGGAGTTTCGGGAGAGACCCAGTACTTC

v_call: TRBV14
d_call: -
clone_size: -
j_call: TRBJ1-2
cdr3_aa: CASSQKERVGYTF
cdr3_nt: TGTGCCAGCAGCCAAAAAGAACGGGTGGGCTACACCTTC

v_call: TRBV6-1
d_call: -
clone_size: -
j_call: TRBJ2-7
cdr3_aa: CASSEAKGGYEQYF
cdr3_nt: TGTGCCAGCAGTGAAGCTAAAGGGGGCTACGAGCAGTACTTC

v_call: TRBV20-1
d_call: TRBD1
clone_size: many
j_call: TRBJ2-6
cdr3_aa: CSGEGASSGANVLTF
cdr3_nt: TGCAGTGGTGAGGGGGCGTCCTCTGGGGCCAACGTCCTGACTTTC

v_call: TRBV6-1
d_call: -
clone_size: many
j_call: TRBJ1-2
cdr3_aa: CASKGPTYGYTF
cdr3_nt: TGTGCCAGCAAGGGACCGACCTATGGCTACACCTTC

v_call: TRBV15
d_call: -
clone_size: few
j_call: TRBJ1-5
cdr3_aa: CATSRDLGGSADQPQHF
cdr3_nt: TGTGCCACCAGCAGAGATCTAGGGGGGAGTGCGGATCAGCCCCAGCATTTT

v_call: TRBV6-1
d_call: -
clone_size: -
j_call: TRBJ1-2
cdr3_aa: CASTYPGGYGYTF
cdr3_nt: TGTGCCAGCACCTACCCCGGGGGCTATGGCTACACCTTC

v_call: TRBV6-2/TRBV6-3
d_call: TRBD2
clone_size: few
j_call: TRBJ2-7
cdr3_aa: CASSYKGLTYEQYF
cdr3_nt: TGTGCCAGCAGTTATAAGGGACTAACCTACGAGCAGTACTTC

v_call: TRBV7-8
d_call: -
clone_size: many
j_call: TRBJ2-7
cdr3_aa: CASSYREIGSYEQYF
cdr3_nt: TGTGCCAGCAGCTACAGGGAAATCGGCTCCTACGAGCAGTACTTC

v_call: TRBV3-1
d_call: -
clone_size: -
j_call: TRBJ1-1
cdr3_aa: CASSQSVGSSTEAFF
cdr3_nt: TGTGCCAGCAGCCAATCCGTCGGGTCCAGCACTGAAGCTTTCTTT

v_call: TRBV10-3
d_call: -
clone_size: few
j_call: TRBJ1-5
cdr3_aa: CAISVGDNQPQHF
cdr3_nt: TGTGCCATCAGTGTAGGGGACAATCAGCCCCAGCATTTT

v_call: TRBV19
d_call: -
clone_size: -
j_call: TRBJ1-3
cdr3_aa: CASSTYRSSGNTIYF
cdr3_nt: TGTGCCAGTAGTACGTACCGGAGCTCTGGAAACACCATATATTTT

v_call: TRBV11-1
d_call: -
clone_size: many
j_call: TRBJ2-7
cdr3_aa: CASSLVSDIGEQYF
cdr3_nt: TGTGCCAGCAGCTTAGTCTCGGACATCGGGGAGCAGTACTTC

v_call: TRBV30
d_call: -
clone_size: -
j_call: TRBJ2-7
cdr3_aa: CAWSARRAYEQYF
cdr3_nt: TGTGCCTGGAGTGCCCGGAGGGCCTACGAGCAGTACTTC

v_call: TRBV19
d_call: TRBD1
clone_size: many
j_call: TRBJ2-5
cdr3_aa: CASSMTGAQETQYF
cdr3_nt: TGTGCCAGTAGTATGACAGGGGCTCAAGAGACCCAGTACTTC

v_call: TRBV29-1
d_call: -
clone_size: many
j_call: TRBJ2-2
cdr3_aa: CRGSPSLNTGELFF
cdr3_nt: TGCAGGGGCTCGCCCAGTTTGAACACCGGGGAGCTGTTTTTT

v_call: TRBV29-1
d_call: -
clone_size: -
j_call: TRBJ1-2
cdr3_aa: CSTSGGYAYGYTF
cdr3_nt: TGCAGCACCAGCGGAGGGTACGCCTATGGCTACACCTTC

v_call: TRBV19
d_call: TRBD1
clone_size: many
j_call: TRBJ2-7
cdr3_aa: CASRRTGIFYKQYF
cdr3_nt: TGTGCCAGTAGACGGACAGGGATCTTCTACAAGCAGTACTTC

v_call: TRBV27
d_call: TRBD1
clone_size: many
j_call: TRBJ1-3
cdr3_aa: CASSFQSAGTGRDTIYF
cdr3_nt: TGTGCCAGCAGTTTCCAATCCGCCGGGACAGGGAGGGACACCATATATTTT

v_call: TRBV6-1
d_call: -
clone_size: many
j_call: TRBJ2-5
cdr3_aa: CASSAGPGVQTQYF
cdr3_nt: TGTGCCAGCAGTGCTGGACCAGGGGTACAGACCCAGTACTTC

v_call: TRBV29-1
d_call: -
clone_size: many
j_call: TRBJ2-7
cdr3_aa: CSVEDQGVRVKQYF
cdr3_nt: TGCAGCGTTGAAGATCAAGGAGTCAGGGTAAAGCAGTACTTC

v_call: TRBV6-1
d_call: -
clone_size: many
j_call: TRBJ2-7
cdr3_aa: CASRKDGGAGASYEQYF
cdr3_nt: TGTGCCAGCAGGAAGGATGGAGGGGCAGGTGCCTCCTACGAGCAGTACTTC

v_call: TRBV6-1
d_call: -
clone_size: -
j_call: TRBJ2-7
cdr3_aa: CASRRDPITYEQYF
cdr3_nt: TGTGCCAGCAGGCGGGACCCTATAACCTACGAGCAGTACTTC

v_call: TRBV10-3
d_call: -
clone_size: -
j_call: TRBJ2-5
cdr3_aa: CAISAYLEETQYF
cdr3_nt: TGTGCCATCAGTGCTTACTTAGAAGAGACCCAGTACTTC

v_call: TRBV6-5
d_call: -
clone_size: many
j_call: TRBJ1-2
cdr3_aa: CASSNSRPSVYGYTF
cdr3_nt: TGTGCCAGCAGTAACTCCCGACCGAGTGTCTATGGCTACACCTTC

v_call: TRBV15
d_call: -
clone_size: many
j_call: TRBJ1-1
cdr3_aa: CATSRVRAGATEAFF
cdr3_nt: TGTGCCACCAGCAGAGTGAGGGCAGGGGCCACTGAAGCTTTCTTT

v_call: TRBV7-9
d_call: -
clone_size: many
j_call: TRBJ2-5
cdr3_aa: CASSLGPLNQETQYF
cdr3_nt: TGTGCCAGCAGCTTAGGTCCACTGAATCAAGAGACCCAGTACTTC

v_call: TRBV30
d_call: TRBD1
clone_size: -
j_call: TRBJ2-6
cdr3_aa: CAKGTGGPNVLTF
cdr3_nt: TGTGCTAAGGGGACAGGGGGCCCCAACGTCCTGACTTTC

v_call: TRBV29-1
d_call: -
clone_size: -
j_call: TRBJ2-7
cdr3_aa: CSVASSLEQYF
cdr3_nt: TGCAGCGTTGCTTCCTCCCTCGAGCAGTACTTC

v_call: TRBV15
d_call: -
clone_size: -
j_call: TRBJ2-7
cdr3_aa: CATSDRDPTYEQYF
cdr3_nt: TGTGCCACCAGCGACCGGGACCCAACCTACGAGCAGTACTTC

v_call: TRBV18
d_call: -
clone_size: many
j_call: TRBJ1-1
cdr3_aa: CASSPNTDLEAFF
cdr3_nt: TGTGCCAGCTCACCAAATACCGACCTTGAAGCTTTCTTT

v_call: TRBV7-9
d_call: TRBD1
clone_size: many
j_call: TRBJ2-7
cdr3_aa: CASSFTTGAGYEQYF
cdr3_nt: TGTGCCAGCAGTTTTACGACAGGGGCCGGCTACGAGCAGTACTTC

v_call: TRBV5-1
d_call: TRBD2
clone_size: many
j_call: TRBJ2-7
cdr3_aa: CASSLSGGFSYEQYF
cdr3_nt: TGCGCCAGCAGCTTAAGCGGGGGGTTCTCCTACGAGCAGTACTTC

v_call: TRBV27
d_call: -
clone_size: -
j_call: TRBJ1-2
cdr3_aa: CASSLSLGVGGYTF
cdr3_nt: TGTGCCAGCAGTTTATCGTTGGGGGTTGGTGGCTACACCTTC

v_call: TRBV5-1
d_call: -
clone_size: many
j_call: TRBJ2-7
cdr3_aa: CASSADGASYEQYF
cdr3_nt: TGCGCCAGCAGCGCGGACGGGGCGTCCTACGAGCAGTACTTC

v_call: TRBV28
d_call: TRBD1
clone_size: many
j_call: TRBJ1-1
cdr3_aa: CASSLGMTGGRTEAFF
cdr3_nt: TGTGCCAGCAGCCTGGGGATGACAGGGGGCCGGACTGAAGCTTTCTTT